This TCR beta chain was captured by sequencing in a study of shared clonotypes between healthy human individuals. Sequenced by immunoSEQ multiplex PCR; TCRdb stores in-frame clones only, minus some. Counted here are approximately 1,500,000 clones, 95% to 99% occurring once; the ten biggest clones make up 0.4% to 0.45%. This CDR3 is built from 14 residues. V was cut by 5 bases and J by 4 bases, with 14 bases left in between. CDR1 and CDR2 from the germline V gene are MNHEY and SMNVEV (reference sequence). General study results and limits: The four-donor shared clonotypes exceeded non-shared clonotypes in generation probability, with non-shared ones scoring lower. Compared with memory subsets, naive subsets generally had larger estimated richness.

Comment on this clone: Its specificity is unknown.

The J gene is TRBJ2-5, the V gene TRBV27, with D uncertain. The clonotype was recovered from a man between 25 and 39 years old in good health. The sequenced sample consisted of naive CD4+ T cells sorted from blood. The subset: CD45RA+ positively selected. The CDR3 sequence: CASSAILGLETQYF. The CDR3 bases are TGTGCCAGCAGTGCCATATTAGGGCTAGAGACCCAGTACTTC.